The 5 T cell receptor beta chains reported below all come from one sample, sequenced in a study of shared clonotypes between healthy human individuals. Libraries were prepared by immunoSEQ multiplex PCR; TCRdb keeps only in-frame clonotypes and omits some of them. Here the sample spans roughly 1 million clones, roughly 70% being singletons. Sequenced sample: memory CD4+ T cells sorted from blood. As to subset: CD45RA-negative fraction. The receptors here all came from a man younger than 35 in good health.

This clone has more than one count but fewer than ten. The chain carries TRBV18 and TRBJ2-7, with D tentatively TRBD1 (6 bases). With 2 bases removed from V and 2 bases from J, the gap between germline ends came to 13 bases. CDR1 and CDR2 (germline): KGHSH, LQKENI. CDR3 length: 15 amino acids. Written as DNA, the CDR3 is TGTGCCAGCTCACCAACAGGGACGGTCCCCTACGAGCAGTACTTC. Translating it yields CASSPTGTVPYEQYF.

The sample holds one count of this clone. The chain has TRBV4-2 and TRBJ1-3, with unresolved D. Germline CDR1 LGHNA, CDR2 YNFKEQ. The CDR3 covers 12 residues. V was pared by 0 bases and J by 4 bases, with 1 base between. CDR3 residues: CASSQDGNTIYF. The CDR3 DNA follows: TGTGCCAGCAGCCAAGACGGAAACACCATATATTTT.

This chain uses TRBV6-6 with TRBJ1-3; maybe TRBD1 (5 bases). The CDR3 totals 15 residues. Germline CDR1 is MNHNY and CDR2 is SVGAGI (reference sequence). Trimming pared 6 bases from V and 3 bases from J, leaving 15 bases between. The CDR3 DNA reads as TGTGCCAGCAGGACAGCTACCGAGAATGGAAACACCATATATTTT. Translated, it gives CASRTATENGNTIYF.

The gene calls are TRBV7-2 and TRBJ1-1; TRBD1 aligns across 8 bases. The germline gives CDR1 SGHTA, CDR2 FQGNSA. The CDR3 is made up of 15 amino acids. Losses at the gene ends were 4 bases for V and 5 bases for J; bases not matched to a gene: 9. The CDR3 nucleotides are TGTGCCAGCAGCTCTGGACAGGGTAAATGGACTGAAGCTTTCTTT. Translating it yields CASSSGQGKWTEAFF.

At least ten counts were recorded for this clone. The chain is built from TRBV23-1 and TRBJ2-6; the D is unclear. TRBV23-1 is an ORF for which the function is uncertain. This CDR3 contains 18 residues. V lost 3 bases and J 2 bases, leaving 17 bases between the germline ends. As DNA, the CDR3 is TGCGCCAGCAGTCACAATGAAGCCCGACCCACTGGGGCCAACGTCCTGACTTTC. This codes for CASSHNEARPTGANVLTF.